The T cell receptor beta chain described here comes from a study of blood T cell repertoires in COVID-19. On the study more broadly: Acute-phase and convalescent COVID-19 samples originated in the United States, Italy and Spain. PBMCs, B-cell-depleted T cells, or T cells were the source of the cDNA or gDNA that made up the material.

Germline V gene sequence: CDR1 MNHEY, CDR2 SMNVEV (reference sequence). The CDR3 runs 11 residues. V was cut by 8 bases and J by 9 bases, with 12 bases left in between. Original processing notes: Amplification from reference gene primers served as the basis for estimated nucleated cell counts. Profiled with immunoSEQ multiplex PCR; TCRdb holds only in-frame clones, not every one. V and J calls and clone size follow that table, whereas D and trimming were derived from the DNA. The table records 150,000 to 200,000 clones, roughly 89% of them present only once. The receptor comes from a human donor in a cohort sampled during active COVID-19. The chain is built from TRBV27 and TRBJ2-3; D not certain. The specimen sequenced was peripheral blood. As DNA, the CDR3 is TGTGCCAGCTTTTGGGCCGGCACGCAGTATTTT. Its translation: CASFWAGTQYF.